The present entry profiles one T cell receptor beta chain with its context. The antigen is unknown. This sample is part of a study of OX40 agonist ivuxolimab in advanced cancers. Study-level results: Low normalized T-cell clonal expansion also characterized some of the nonresponders.

The protocol was immunoSEQ multiplex PCR, while the TCRdb copy is restricted to in-frame clones and leaves out a portion. Here the sample spans about 48,000 clones, approximately 81% being singletons. This TCR was sampled from an adult with an advanced solid tumor such as melanoma, head and neck, liver or kidney cancer. The starting material was CD4+ or CD8+ T cells sorted from blood, obtained in a trial of the OX40 agonist ivuxolimab.

CDR3 nucleotide sequence: TGCGCCAGCAGCTTGGACAGGTCTTTCTCCTACGAGCAGTACTTC. This codes for CASSLDRSFSYEQYF. This chain uses TRBV5-1 with TRBJ2-7; weak D call: TRBD1 (5 bases). Germline CDR1 and CDR2: SGHRS and YFSETQ. The CDR3 has 15 residues. The ends were cut back, 0 bases at V and 0 bases at J, with 10 bases in the middle.